These 21 T cell receptor beta chains were sequenced from one sample in a study of blood T cell repertoires in COVID-19. The repertoire was sequenced with immunoSEQ multiplex PCR; TCRdb's copy has only in-frame clones and lacks some. The profile shows 270,000 or so clones, 85% to 90% of them singletons. The sequenced material came from peripheral blood. All receptors come from a woman aged 55-75 years with COVID-19, enrolled during active disease.

The rearrangement links TRBV7-9 to TRBJ2-7; 9 positions agree with TRBD2. This CDR3 has 17 residues. After removal of 3 bases from V and 6 bases from J, the junction contained 15 bases not matched to a gene. CDR1 is SEHNR, CDR2 FQNEAQ, per germline (reference sequence). The CDR3 nucleotides are TGTGCCAGCAGCTTTTGGCTAGCGGGGACGCTAACGAGCGAGCAGTACTTC. This gives the protein CASSFWLAGTLTSEQYF.

This chain links TRBV6-5 with TRBJ1-1; a weak D match, TRBD1 (6 bases). Germline V CDR1 and CDR2: MNHEY, SVGAGI. V lost 6 bases and J 11 bases, leaving 16 bases between the germline ends. This CDR3 comprises 12 residues. CDR3 bases: TGTGCCAGCAGGAACAGGGTTAGGATGGCTTTCTTT. Translated: CASRNRVRMAFF.

The chain combines TRBV4-3 with TRBJ1-5; D possibly corresponds to TRBD1 (5 bases). In germline, CDR1 is LGHNA, CDR2 YSLEER. The CDR3 contains 16 residues. V was cut by 4 bases and J by 4 bases, with 17 bases left in between. CDR3 residues: CASSLSPAGRNQPQHF. CDR3 sequence (DNA): TGCGCCAGCAGCCTCTCCCCCGCGGGGCGAAATCAGCCCCAGCATTTT.

V and J are TRBV14 and TRBJ1-5; a possible D gene is TRBD1 (5 bases). The CDR3 length is 17 residues. Per germline, CDR1 SGHDN and CDR2 FVKESK. V shed 5 bases and J shed 0 bases, with 17 bases lying between them. The CDR3 spells CASSYRLGGYSNQPQHF. The CDR3 bases are TGTGCCAGCAGCTACCGGTTGGGGGGGTATAGCAATCAGCCCCAGCATTTT.

In its sample, this clone was seen a few times. One end of the junction fails to match germline, which may point to a read error. The chain is built from TRBV19 and TRBJ1-5; 7 bases are shared with TRBD1. The CDR3 has 15 residues. The germline V gene has CDR1 LNHDA and CDR2 SQIVND (reference sequence). Here the CDR3 DNA reads TGTGCCAGTAGTTTAGACAGGGCGATCAATCAGCCCCAGCATTTT. As protein: CASSLDRAINQPQHF. Variable domain in full (rest from reference TRBV19 and TRBJ1-5): DGGITQSPKYLFRKEGQNVTLSCEQNLNHDAMYWYRQDPGQGLRLIYYSQIVNDFQKGDIAEGYSVSREKKESFPLTVTSAQKNPTAFYLCASSLDRAINQPQHFGDGTRLSIL.

The chain has TRBV7-6 and TRBJ1-1, with D perhaps matching TRBD1 (6 bases). The V end lost 5 bases, the J end lost 4 bases, and 11 bases lay between the germline ends. This CDR3 is 13 amino acids long. In germline, CDR1 is SGHVS, CDR2 FNYEAQ. The chain's CDR3 is CASSHSDSTEAFF. CDR3 nucleotide sequence: TGTGCCAGCAGCCACTCGGACAGCACTGAAGCTTTCTTT. Complete variable domain (other parts from reference TRBV7-6 and TRBJ1-1): GAGVSQSPRYKVTKRGQDVALRCDPISGHVSLYWYRQALGQGPEFLTYFNYEAQQDKSGLPNDRFSAERPEGSISTLTIQRTEQRDSAMYRCASSHSDSTEAFFGQGTRLTVV.

V gene TRBV5-8 combines with J gene TRBJ1-6; D possibly corresponds to TRBD1 (5 bases). V lost 4 bases and J lost 3, with 11 bases in between. Germline lookup yields CDR1 SGHTS and CDR2 YDEGEE. The CDR3 extends over 15 amino acids. The CDR3 spells CASSLTRGYNSPLHF. In DNA form, the CDR3 reads TGTGCCAGCAGCCTCACAAGGGGCTATAATTCACCCCTCCACTTT. Complete variable domain (other parts from reference TRBV5-8 and TRBJ1-6): EAGVTQSPTHLIKTRGQQATLRCSPISGHTSVYWYQQALGLGLQFLLWYDEGEERNRGNFPPRFSGRQFPNYSSELNVNALELEDSALYLCASSLTRGYNSPLHFGNGTRLTVT.

The chain couples TRBV19 to TRBJ1-2, with 9 bases aligning to TRBD1. CDR1 is LNHDA, CDR2 SQIVND, per germline (reference sequence). CDR3 length: 16 residues. Trimming cost V 4 bases and J 2 bases; bases outside gene matches: 8. The CDR3 DNA follows: TGTGCCAGTAGTAGGGGACAGGGAACACTAAACTATGGCTACACCTTC. Translating it yields CASSRGQGTLNYGYTF.

The rearrangement uses TRBV13 and TRBJ1-1; weak D call: TRBD1 (5 bases). The CDR3 covers 17 residues. Per germline, CDR1 PRHDT and CDR2 FYEKMQ (reference sequence). The ends were cut back, 5 bases at V and 6 bases at J, with 25 bases in the middle. The CDR3, as DNA: TGTGCCAGCAGCCCGGGGGGGTCCCGGGCTGGTAGAGCTGAAGCTTTCTTT. Protein: CASSPGGSRAGRAEAFF.

The chain carries TRBV7-9 and TRBJ1-2; D might be TRBD1 (6 bases). V dropped 5 bases and J dropped 5 bases, with 12 bases sitting between them. Germline CDR1 reads SEHNR; CDR2 reads FQNEAQ (reference sequence). CDR3 length: 13 amino acids. The CDR3 nucleotides read TGTGCCAGCAGCCCCTCTCAGGGGTATGGCTACACCTTC. Amino acids: CASSPSQGYGYTF.

This clone was observed a handful of times. CDR3 sequence: CASSQDGTQGTPVEKLFF. The CDR3 nucleotides read TGTGCCAGCAGCCAAGACGGGACACAGGGGACGCCGGTTGAAAAACTGTTTTTT. V gene TRBV4-2 combines with J gene TRBJ1-4, with 7 bases fitting TRBD1. J was trimmed by 7 bases and V by 0 bases; bases with no gene match: 14. The germline V gene has CDR1 LGHNA and CDR2 YNFKEQ. CDR3 size: 18 residues.

Only one count was recorded for this clone. The chain links TRBV7-8 to TRBJ2-1, with TRBD2 identical over 12 bases. The CDR3 length is 16 residues. J was trimmed by 7 bases and V by 5 bases; bases with no gene match: 9. Germline CDR1 is SGHVS and CDR2 is FQNEAQ. In nucleotides, the CDR3 is TGTGCCAGCAGCCCACCTGTCGGACTAGCGGGGAATGAGCAGTTCTTC. Translation gives CASSPPVGLAGNEQFF.

The V gene is TRBV10-3, the J gene TRBJ1-4; D unclear. This CDR3 spans 14 amino acids. Trimming removed 2 bases at V and 6 bases at J, with 10 bases between. Germline CDR1 and CDR2: ENHRY and SYGVKD. CDR3 protein: CAISEGLVDEKLFF. DNA for the CDR3: TGTGCCATCAGTGAGGGTTTAGTGGATGAAAAACTGTTTTTT.

The CDR3 sequence is CASSKGQLANTGELFF. DNA for the CDR3: TGCGCCAGCAGCAAGGGACAGCTCGCGAACACCGGGGAGCTGTTTTTT. V gene TRBV5-1 combines with J gene TRBJ2-2, with TRBD1 matching 7 bases. Unmatched junction bases numbered 6, after V lost 4 bases and J lost 0 bases. The CDR3 extends over 16 amino acids. Germline V gene lookup returns CDR1 SGHRS and CDR2 YFSETQ.

V and J are TRBV7-3 and TRBJ2-2, with 8 bases aligning to TRBD1. The V gene's germline CDR1 is SGHTA and CDR2 FQGTGA. The CDR3 covers 16 residues. Trimming took 3 bases from V and 2 from J; bases not matched to a gene: 5. CDR3 nucleotide sequence: TGTGCCAGCAGCTTTCAGGGGGCGCGTAACACCGGGGAGCTGTTTTTT. Protein sequence: CASSFQGARNTGELFF.

V is TRBV2 and J is TRBJ1-5, with 10 nucleotides matching TRBD1. Per germline, CDR1 SNHLY and CDR2 FYNNEI. V lost 6 bases, J lost 7 bases, and 3 bases stayed unmatched. The CDR3 contains 13 residues. For the CDR3, the DNA is TGTGCCAGCAGAGGGACAGGGGAACAGCCCCAGCATTTT. This translates into CASRGTGEQPQHF.

In its sample, this clone was seen once. V gene TRBV7-2 combines with J gene TRBJ1-2; perhaps TRBD1 as D (6 bases). Germline CDR1 is SGHTA and CDR2 is FQGNSA. V was clipped by 1 base and J by 5 bases, with 17 bases between them. This CDR3 is 16 amino acids long. The CDR3 loop reads CASSLVGAGVGYGYTF. Written as DNA, the CDR3 is TGTGCCAGCAGCTTAGTAGGGGCAGGGGTAGGGTATGGCTACACCTTC.

V is TRBV6-5 and J is TRBJ1-6; 8 bases align to TRBD1. The junction had 1 base not matched to a gene; V was cut back by 0 bases and J by 3 bases. This CDR3 is 16 amino acids long. In germline, CDR1 is MNHEY, CDR2 SVGAGI. CDR3 nucleotides: TGTGCCAGCAGTTACTCAACAGGGGGCTATAATTCACCCCTCCACTTT. Protein product: CASSYSTGGYNSPLHF.

J is TRBJ1-1 and V is TRBV11-3, with TRBD1 as a possible D gene (5 bases). Germline values: CDR1 SGHNT, CDR2 YENEEA. CDR3 length: 13 residues. Trimming pared 0 bases from V and 6 bases from J, leaving 8 bases between. CDR3 coding DNA: TGTGCCAGCAGCTTAGACAGGGTGGCTGAAGCTTTCTTT. Amino acids: CASSLDRVAEAFF.

This sequence joins TRBV18 and TRBJ1-4, with D perhaps TRBD1 (5 bases). V was trimmed by 8 bases and J by 3 bases, leaving 19 bases between them. Germline CDR1 is KGHSH and CDR2 is LQKENI. The CDR3 spans 16 residues. CDR3 amino acids: CASRLGLGGANEKLFF. The CDR3 nucleotides are TGTGCCAGCCGACTTGGCCTCGGGGGGGCTAATGAAAAACTGTTTTTT.

This rearrangement joins TRBV15 to TRBJ2-3; 7 bases fit TRBD1. The CDR3 runs 15 residues. CDR1 and CDR2 from the germline V gene are LNHNV and YYDKDF (reference sequence). J gave up 1 base and V 5 bases, and 6 bases lay outside the gene matches. CDR3 region: CATSLQGLRTDTQYF. The CDR3, as DNA: TGTGCCACCAGCTTACAGGGGTTACGCACAGATACGCAGTATTTT.